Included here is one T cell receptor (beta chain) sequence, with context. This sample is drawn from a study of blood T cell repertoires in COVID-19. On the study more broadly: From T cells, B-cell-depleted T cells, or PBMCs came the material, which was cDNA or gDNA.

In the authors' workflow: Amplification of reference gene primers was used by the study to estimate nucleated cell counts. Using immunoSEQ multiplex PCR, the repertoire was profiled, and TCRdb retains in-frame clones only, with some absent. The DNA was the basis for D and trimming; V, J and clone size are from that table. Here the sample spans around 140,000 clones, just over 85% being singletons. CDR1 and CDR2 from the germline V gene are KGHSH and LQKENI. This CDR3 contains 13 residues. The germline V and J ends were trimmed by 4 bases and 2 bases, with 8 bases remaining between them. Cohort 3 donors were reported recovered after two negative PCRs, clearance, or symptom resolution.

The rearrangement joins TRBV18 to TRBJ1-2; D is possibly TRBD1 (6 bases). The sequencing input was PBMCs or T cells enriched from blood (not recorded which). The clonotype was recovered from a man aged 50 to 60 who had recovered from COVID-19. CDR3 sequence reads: CASSQGENYGYTF. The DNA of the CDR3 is TGTGCCAGCTCACAGGGGGAAAACTATGGCTACACCTTC.